These 25 T cell receptor beta chains share one sample of origin, sequenced in a study of cytomegalovirus exposure and HLA in healthy donors. The PCR had 60 Vbeta and 13 Jbeta primers. The data were produced by immunoSEQ multiplex PCR, yet TCRdb's version contains in-frame clones alone and is incomplete. The profile shows approximately 140,000 clones, roughly 66% of them singletons. Specimen: PBMCs. The receptors derive from a woman aged 18-30 years in good health and CMV-seronegative.

The DNA for the CDR3 is TGTGCCAGCAGCCCCCGGACAGGGGGAGTAAGTAGCTACACCTTC. Residues: CASSPRTGGVSSYTF. The genes are TRBV11-1 and TRBJ1-2; the match to TRBD1 covers 10 bases. Germline CDR1 and CDR2: SGHAT and FQDESV (reference sequence). V lost 5 bases to trimming and J lost 9 bases; unmatched junction nucleotides: 12. The length of the CDR3 is 15 residues.

In this sample, this clone turned up once. The chain has TRBV4-3 and TRBJ2-1; D unresolved. Germline CDR1 reads LGHNA; CDR2 reads YSLEER. V gave up 0 bases and J gave up 4 bases, with 19 bases separating them. CDR3 size: 18 residues. Here the CDR3 reads CASSQEPRIIAIYNEQFF. The CDR3 region has the DNA TGCGCCAGCAGCCAAGAGCCCCGAATTATTGCGATATACAATGAGCAGTTCTTC.

The V and J genes are TRBV5-1 and TRBJ1-1, with D maybe TRBD1 (5 bases). The CDR3 consists of 11 residues. Trimming removed 0 bases from V and 10 bases from J, with 7 bases in between. Germline V gene data show CDR1 as SGHRS and CDR2 as YFSETQ. The CDR3 loop reads CASSLGQGAFF. CDR3 sequence (DNA): TGCGCCAGCAGCTTGGGGCAGGGAGCTTTCTTT.

This clone was seen once. The gene calls are TRBV28 and TRBJ1-2; a possible D gene is TRBD1 (5 bases). V was trimmed by 2 bases and J by 9 bases, leaving 10 bases between them. Germline assignment: CDR1 MDHEN and CDR2 SYDVKM. There are 12 residues in the CDR3. The CDR3: CASSLGGDSYTF. The CDR3 nucleotides are TGTGCCAGCAGTTTAGGGGGGGATAGCTACACCTTC.

The genes are TRBV7-3 and TRBJ2-7; D call uncertain. The CDR3 contains 13 residues. From germline, CDR1 is SGHTA and CDR2 FQGTGA. Trimming stripped 4 bases from V and 3 bases from J, with 10 bases between. The DNA of the CDR3 is TGTGCCAGCAGCTCGGCGCCGGGCTACGAGCAGTACTTC. As protein: CASSSAPGYEQYF.

The V gene is TRBV2, the J gene TRBJ1-1, with 8 bases matching TRBD1. V lost 7 bases, J lost 4 bases, and 5 bases stayed unmatched. This CDR3 has 13 residues. CDR1 is SNHLY and CDR2 is FYNNEI in the germline V gene. Here the CDR3 reads CASNRQGTTEAFF. The CDR3 nucleotides are TGTGCCAGCAATAGACAGGGGACCACTGAAGCTTTCTTT. The full variable domain, its missing parts supplied by reference TRBV2 and TRBJ1-1, is EPEVTQTPSHQVTQMGQEVILRCVPISNHLYFYWYRQILGQKVEFLVSFYNNEISEKSEIFDDQFSVERPDGSNFTLKIRSTKLEDSAMYFCASNRQGTTEAFFGQGTRLTVV.

The rearrangement links TRBV27 to TRBJ2-5; 9 nucleotides match TRBD1. The ends lost 8 bases at V and 5 bases at J; junction bases unmatched: 12. Germline CDR1 MNHEY, CDR2 SMNVEV (reference sequence). The CDR3 contains 15 residues. The CDR3 region is CASSLQGALRETQYF. In nucleotides, the CDR3 is TGTGCCAGCTCCTTACAGGGGGCGCTTCGGGAGACCCAGTACTTC.

This clone turned up a few times. The rearrangement joins TRBV7-9 to TRBJ1-2, with no clear D. Trimming pared 4 bases from V and 3 bases from J, leaving 18 bases between. The CDR3 runs 16 residues. Germline CDR1 reads SEHNR; CDR2 reads FQNEAQ (reference sequence). CDR3 in amino acids: CASSSTKEYRYYGYTF. DNA of the CDR3: TGTGCCAGCAGCTCTACGAAGGAGTACCGCTACTATGGCTACACCTTC.

V usage is TRBV4-3 and J usage is TRBJ1-4; 10 bases align to TRBD1. Per the germline V gene, CDR1 is LGHNA and CDR2 is YSLEER. There are 15 residues in the CDR3. Losses at the gene ends were 0 bases for V and 7 bases for J; bases not matched to a gene: 2. DNA for the CDR3: TGCGCCAGCAGCCAAGAGAGGGACAGGGGTGAAAAACTGTTTTTT. Protein product: CASSQERDRGEKLFF.

The V gene is TRBV7-2, the J gene TRBJ2-1; D is possibly TRBD1 (6 bases). Deletions cut 1 base from V and 4 bases from J, with 11 bases between. CDR1 and CDR2 (germline): SGHTA, FQGNSA. This CDR3 region has 15 residues. Written as DNA, the CDR3 is TGTGCCAGCAGCTTAGACAGGGATCGGTACAATGAGCAGTTCTTC. This codes for CASSLDRDRYNEQFF.

The CDR3 here is CASSRTGPLTVNTGELFF. The CDR3 DNA is TGTGCCAGTAGTAGGACAGGGCCCCTGACGGTGAACACCGGGGAGCTGTTTTTT. The gene calls are TRBV19 and TRBJ2-2, with 8 bases identical to TRBD1. CDR3 length: 18 amino acids. Germline loops: CDR1 LNHDA, CDR2 SQIVND (reference sequence). Trimming at V came to 4 bases and at J to 1 base, leaving 11 bases not matched to a gene.

The V and J genes are TRBV11-2 and TRBJ2-7; D is ambiguous. CDR1 SGHAT and CDR2 FQNNGV come from the germline V gene. This CDR3 has 11 residues. V was pared by 4 bases and J by 6 bases, with 7 bases between. The CDR3 region has the DNA TGTGCCAGCAGCTCCTACGGCGAGCAGTACTTC. This gives the protein CASSSYGEQYF.

In this sample, this clone turned up a few times. The V and J genes are TRBV4-2 and TRBJ2-2; no reliable D call. Germline V gives CDR1 LGHNA, CDR2 YNFKEQ. This CDR3 has 14 amino acids. The V end was cut by 7 bases, the J end by 3 bases, with 12 bases between. Here the CDR3 DNA reads TGTGCCAGCACTCAGTTATTTTACACCGGGGAGCTGTTTTTT. This gives the protein CASTQLFYTGELFF.

This chain uses TRBV13 with TRBJ1-2, with TRBD1 matching over 7 bases. Losses at the gene ends were 2 bases for V and 4 bases for J; bases not matched to a gene: 7. Germline V CDR1 and CDR2: PRHDT, FYEKMQ (reference sequence). CDR3 length: 15 amino acids. CDR3 DNA sequence: TGTGCCAGCAGCTTATCCGACAGGGTCTTCTATGGCTACACCTTC. Translated, it gives CASSLSDRVFYGYTF.

The chain carries TRBV30 and TRBJ1-4; 8 nucleotides line up with TRBD1. Looked up from germline, CDR1 is GTSNPN and CDR2 is SVGIG (reference sequence). The junction had 3 bases not matched to a gene; V was cut back by 1 base and J by 5 bases. The CDR3 has 14 amino acids. In DNA, the CDR3 is TGTGCCTGGAGTGGGGACAGGACGAATGAAAAACTGTTTTTT. Translating gives CAWSGDRTNEKLFF.

The rearrangement joins TRBV9 to TRBJ2-1, with 15 bases matching TRBD2. The germline gives CDR1 SGDLS, CDR2 YYNGEE. V was pared by 5 bases and J by 8 bases, with 8 bases of the junction left unmatched. The CDR3 is 16 residues long. CDR3 nucleotide sequence: TGTGCCAGCAGTGAGGTGGGACTAGCGGGAGGCTATGAGCAGTTCTTC. Encoded protein: CASSEVGLAGGYEQFF. The complete variable domain, with remaining parts taken from reference TRBV9 and TRBJ2-1, reads DSGVTQTPKHLITATGQRVTLRCSPRSGDLSVYWYQQSLDQGLQFLIQYYNGEERAKGNILERFSAQQFPDLHSELNLSSLELGDSALYFCASSEVGLAGGYEQFFGPGTRLTVL.

The rearrangement links TRBV18 to TRBJ2-3; TRBD2 matches 10 bases. Germline CDR1 reads KGHSH; CDR2 reads LQKENI. This CDR3 spans 17 amino acids. Losses at the gene ends were 5 bases for V and 5 bases for J; bases not matched to a gene: 13. The CDR3 DNA reads TGTGCCAGCTCAACGACTAGCGGGTACTCTCTCGTAGATACGCAGTATTTT. The encoded protein is CASSTTSGYSLVDTQYF. Full variable domain (remainder filled in from reference TRBV18 and TRBJ2-3): NAGVMQNPRHLVRRRGQEARLRCSPMKGHSHVYWYRQLPEEGLKFMVYLQKENIIDESGMPKERFSAEFPKEGPSILRIQQVVRGDSAAYFCASSTTSGYSLVDTQYFGPGTRLTVL.

This rearrangement joins TRBV29-1 to TRBJ1-2; 7 bases are shared with TRBD1. Trimming cost V 3 bases and J 0 bases; bases outside gene matches: 7. Per germline, CDR1 SQVTM and CDR2 ANQGSEA. There are 15 residues in the CDR3. The CDR3 loop is CSVEGDSQTNYGYTF. CDR3 bases: TGCAGCGTTGAGGGGGACAGCCAAACTAACTATGGCTACACCTTC.

The chain links TRBV5-6 to TRBJ2-3, with D possibly matching TRBD1 (6 bases). The CDR3 runs to 16 residues. Looked up from germline, CDR1 is SGHDT and CDR2 is YYEEEE. Trimming removed 2 bases at V and 1 base at J, with 14 bases between. The CDR3 here is CASSLLTAGGTDTQYF. The CDR3 DNA reads as TGTGCCAGCAGCTTACTGACCGCAGGGGGCACAGATACGCAGTATTTT.

This sequence joins TRBV27 and TRBJ2-1, with D possibly being TRBD1 (5 bases). The length of the CDR3 is 14 residues. Trimming cost V 7 bases and J 0 bases, with 10 bases left between them. CDR1 is MNHEY and CDR2 is SMNVEV in the germline V gene (reference sequence). The CDR3: CASKGKNSYNEQFF. CDR3 nucleotides: TGTGCCAGCAAGGGGAAAAACTCCTACAATGAGCAGTTCTTC.

This clone has a handful of counts. This rearrangement joins TRBV1 to TRBJ1-4. TRBV1 is annotated as a pseudogene. The CDR3 totals 15 residues. The CDR3 protein is CTSSQTVGTNEKLFF. In nucleotides, the CDR3 is TGCACCAGCAGCCAAACCGTCGGGACTAATGAAAAACTGTTTTTT.

This clone was seen a few times. This chain joins TRBV4-1 and TRBJ1-1; D is ambiguous. CDR1 and CDR2 (germline): MGHRA, YSYEKL. Between the trimmed V and J ends, which lost 2 bases and 1 base, there was a span of 8 bases. The CDR3 runs to 14 residues. Written as DNA, the CDR3 is TGCGCCAGCAGCCAACGCCCGGGGAACACTGAAGCTTTCTTT. Its protein product is CASSQRPGNTEAFF.

The V call is TRBV11-3, the J call TRBJ2-1; D is possibly TRBD1 (6 bases). V lost 1 base to trimming and J lost 9 bases, with 10 bases between them. The length of the CDR3 is 13 residues. The V gene's germline CDR1 is SGHNT and CDR2 YENEEA. CDR3 nucleotides: TGTGCCAGCAGCTTAGTACAGGGCCGTGAGCAGTTCTTC. Protein: CASSLVQGREQFF.

The rearrangement uses TRBV7-9 and TRBJ1-4, with 9 bases matching TRBD1. Trimming took 1 base from V and 7 from J; bases not matched to a gene: 7. Germline V gene sequence: CDR1 SEHNR, CDR2 FQNEAQ (reference sequence). The CDR3 is 16 amino acids. CDR3 nucleotide sequence: TGTGCCAGCAGCTTAGTTTTGGGGACAGGGACTGAAAAACTGTTTTTT. As protein: CASSLVLGTGTEKLFF.

Regarding this clone: One end of the junction does not line up with germline, which may come from a read error. V and J are TRBV7-7 and TRBJ2-5; 8 bases are shared with TRBD2. The CDR3 has 15 amino acids. Germline V CDR1 and CDR2: SSHAT, FNYEAQ (reference sequence). This CDR3 is CASSSQAGVGETQYF. CDR3 in DNA: TGTGCTAGCAGCTCGCAAGCGGGGGTCGGAGAGACCCAGTACTTC.